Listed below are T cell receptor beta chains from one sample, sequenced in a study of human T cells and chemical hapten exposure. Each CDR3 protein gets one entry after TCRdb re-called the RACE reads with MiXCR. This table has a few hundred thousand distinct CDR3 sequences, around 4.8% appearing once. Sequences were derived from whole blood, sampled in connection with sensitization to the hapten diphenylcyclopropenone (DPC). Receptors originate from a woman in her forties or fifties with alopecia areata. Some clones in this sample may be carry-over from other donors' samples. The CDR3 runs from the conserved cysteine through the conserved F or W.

CDR3 protein: CSAREQVLSGNTIYF
CDR3 length: 15
J gene: TRBJ1-3
V gene: TRBV20-1

CDR3 protein: CSVERLAGGDEQFF
CDR3 length: 14
J gene: TRBJ2-1
V gene: TRBV29-1

CDR3 protein: CASSPPGSETQYF
CDR3 length: 13
J gene: TRBJ2-5
V gene: TRBV18

CDR3 protein: CASSERFPLRTEAFF
CDR3 length: 15
J gene: TRBJ1-1
V gene: TRBV6-1

CDR3 protein: CSARDYKQGSPEAFF
CDR3 length: 15
J gene: TRBJ1-1
V gene: TRBV20-1

CDR3 protein: CASSLAGAGENTGELFF
CDR3 length: 17
J gene: TRBJ2-2
V gene: TRBV7-9

CDR3 protein: CSATWNEQFF
CDR3 length: 10
J gene: TRBJ2-1
V gene: TRBV20-1

CDR3 protein: CASSSEGRTTDTQYF
CDR3 length: 15
J gene: TRBJ2-3
V gene: TRBV12-3/TRBV12-4

CDR3 protein: CASSSSPRHEQYF
CDR3 length: 13
J gene: TRBJ2-7
V gene: TRBV7-2

CDR3 protein: CASNRGGGPFDEQYF
CDR3 length: 15
J gene: TRBJ2-7
V gene: TRBV14

CDR3 protein: CASSLARGLYYGYTF
CDR3 length: 15
J gene: TRBJ1-2
V gene: TRBV7-2

CDR3 protein: CASSYLGTGGTGELFF
CDR3 length: 16
J gene: TRBJ2-2
V gene: TRBV5-1

CDR3 protein: CSVVLPGHFDQPQHF
CDR3 length: 15
J gene: TRBJ1-5
V gene: TRBV29-1

CDR3 protein: CATRAGGDNEQFF
CDR3 length: 13
J gene: TRBJ2-1
V gene: TRBV24-1

CDR3 protein: CASSYSHGGGKAEAFF
CDR3 length: 16
J gene: TRBJ1-1
V gene: TRBV6-6

CDR3 protein: CSARNEGANTEAFF
CDR3 length: 14
J gene: TRBJ1-1
V gene: TRBV20-1

CDR3 protein: CASSLGGGAAGEQFF
CDR3 length: 15
J gene: TRBJ2-1
V gene: TRBV7-9

CDR3 protein: CASSSGQGSEAFF
CDR3 length: 13
J gene: TRBJ1-1
V gene: TRBV5-1

CDR3 protein: CASSGAGTETYEQYF
CDR3 length: 15
J gene: TRBJ2-7
V gene: TRBV9

CDR3 protein: CASSSPGLAGVGEQFF
CDR3 length: 16
J gene: TRBJ2-1
V gene: TRBV11-3

CDR3 protein: CASSFKGTEAFF
CDR3 length: 12
J gene: TRBJ1-1
V gene: TRBV5-4

CDR3 protein: CAIATLAGGAGELFF
CDR3 length: 15
J gene: TRBJ2-2
V gene: TRBV10-3

CDR3 protein: CASSYLNPGQGISEQYF
CDR3 length: 17
J gene: TRBJ2-7
V gene: TRBV6-5

CDR3 protein: CASSPDGTVNQPQHF
CDR3 length: 15
J gene: TRBJ1-5
V gene: TRBV7-9

CDR3 protein: CATRGTGSHNEQFF
CDR3 length: 14
J gene: TRBJ2-1
V gene: TRBV24-1

CDR3 protein: CASSGVPRTSGNTIYF
CDR3 length: 16
J gene: TRBJ1-3
V gene: TRBV2

CDR3 protein: CAWSKVEQFF
CDR3 length: 10
J gene: TRBJ2-1
V gene: TRBV30

CDR3 protein: CASSRPTSGAPNEQFF
CDR3 length: 16
J gene: TRBJ2-1
V gene: TRBV5-1

CDR3 protein: CASTEGARITGELFF
CDR3 length: 15
J gene: TRBJ2-2
V gene: TRBV7-8

CDR3 protein: CASSQLRTDTQYF
CDR3 length: 13
J gene: TRBJ2-3
V gene: TRBV3-1

CDR3 protein: CASSLTGLPGTEAFF
CDR3 length: 15
J gene: TRBJ1-1
V gene: TRBV7-9

CDR3 protein: CASSTPGRDPPDTQYF
CDR3 length: 16
J gene: TRBJ2-3
V gene: TRBV6-6

CDR3 protein: CASSTALTGELFF
CDR3 length: 13
J gene: TRBJ2-2
V gene: TRBV19

CDR3 protein: CASSLVRDISAPPEAFF
CDR3 length: 17
J gene: TRBJ1-1
V gene: TRBV7-9

CDR3 protein: CASTGAGRGYTF
CDR3 length: 12
J gene: TRBJ1-2
V gene: TRBV12-3/TRBV12-4

CDR3 protein: CASSLRTGATTDTQYF
CDR3 length: 16
J gene: TRBJ2-3
V gene: TRBV27

CDR3 protein: CASSVAAGGPPDTQYF
CDR3 length: 16
J gene: TRBJ2-3
V gene: TRBV9

CDR3 protein: CATSDSSGSEAFF
CDR3 length: 13
J gene: TRBJ1-1
V gene: TRBV24-1

CDR3 protein: CASSFERSTDTQYF
CDR3 length: 14
J gene: TRBJ2-3
V gene: TRBV5-1

CDR3 protein: CASSLWRGVYEQYF
CDR3 length: 14
J gene: TRBJ2-7
V gene: TRBV27

CDR3 protein: CASTHRARSEKLFF
CDR3 length: 14
J gene: TRBJ1-4
V gene: TRBV7-2

CDR3 protein: CASSYGNEQFF
CDR3 length: 11
J gene: TRBJ2-1
V gene: TRBV6-2/TRBV6-3

CDR3 protein: CASSASGTLQSPLHF
CDR3 length: 15
J gene: TRBJ1-6
V gene: TRBV25-1